This TCR beta chain was observed in a study of cytomegalovirus exposure and HLA in healthy donors. General study results and limits: A later analysis showed TCR association rates differing by HLA locus, peaking at DRB1 and lowest at HLA-C. As a later analysis revealed, most CMV-associated TCR beta chains appeared HLA-restricted.

A remark on this clone: Its specificity is not known.

Amplification used 60 Vbeta primers and 13 Jbeta primers. The repertoire was sequenced with immunoSEQ multiplex PCR; TCRdb's copy has only in-frame clones and lacks some. The table shows 150,000 to 200,000 clones, with 80% to 90% occurring only once. CDR1 and CDR2 (germline): SEHNR, FQNEAQ (reference sequence). The CDR3 contains 15 residues. V was pared by 5 bases and J by 3 bases, with 16 bases between. What was sequenced was PBMCs. This sequence joins TRBV7-9 and TRBJ2-5; D perhaps matches TRBD1 (6 bases). The receptor comes from a man aged 35-49 years in good health and CMV-seropositive. As DNA, the CDR3 is TGTGCCAGCAGCGCCGGACAGCACTCCGAAGAGACCCAGTACTTC. It encodes CASSAGQHSEETQYF.